The rows below give T cell receptor beta chains drawn from one sample of a study of blood T cell repertoires in COVID-19. Profiled with immunoSEQ multiplex PCR; TCRdb holds only in-frame clones, not every one. Of 180,000 or so clones listed, about 91% are singletons. The sample consisted of peripheral blood. The receptors derive from a woman aged 45-65 years with acute or convalescent COVID-19. Each CDR3 is given with its conserved first and last residue. The D gene is left open where the match is weak. Clone size appears in some rows only: once, few, many, or a class for an expanded clone.

abundance,d_gene,j_gene,len,v_gene,CDR3aa,CDR3nt
NA,TRBD2,TRBJ2-1,14,TRBV23-1,CASIPGGVRNEQFF,TGCGCCAGCATTCCTGGGGGGGTGAGGAATGAGCAGTTCTTC
NA,NA,TRBJ2-7,12,TRBV18,CASSPRSGEQYF,TGTGCCAGCTCACCAAGGTCGGGGGAGCAGTACTTC
NA,TRBD1,TRBJ1-4,15,TRBV9,CASSVGQGNNEKLFF,TGTGCCAGCAGCGTAGGACAGGGGAATAATGAAAAACTGTTTTTT
NA,TRBD1,TRBJ1-5,16,TRBV6-1,CASSGFSQGVDQPQHF,TGTGCCAGCAGTGGGTTCTCACAGGGGGTGGATCAGCCCCAGCATTTT
NA,TRBD1,TRBJ2-7,11,TRBV12-3/TRBV12-4,CASSRQGQQYF,TGTGCCAGCAGTCGACAGGGGCAGCAGTACTTC
NA,TRBD2,TRBJ2-3,17,TRBV4-3,CASSQDKLAGETDTQYF,TGCGCCAGCAGCCAAGATAAGCTAGCGGGAGAAACAGATACGCAGTATTTT
NA,TRBD2,TRBJ2-3,15,TRBV5-8,CASSHSGGSTDTQYF,TGTGCCAGCAGCCATAGCGGGGGATCCACAGATACGCAGTATTTT
NA,TRBD2,TRBJ2-1,16,TRBV19,CASSSSGTSGVSEQFF,TGTGCCAGTAGTTCATCCGGGACTAGCGGGGTCAGTGAGCAGTTCTTC
NA,TRBD2,TRBJ2-3,15,TRBV5-1,CASSLVAGVGDTQYF,TGCGCCAGCAGCTTGGTTGCGGGAGTGGGCGATACGCAGTATTTT
NA,NA,TRBJ2-7,14,TRBV9,CASSVGTLEYEQYF,TGTGCCAGCAGCGTGGGGACACTGGAATACGAGCAGTACTTC
NA,TRBD1,TRBJ1-3,16,TRBV7-2,CASSLEGAFSGNTIYF,TGTGCCAGCAGCTTAGAGGGGGCCTTCTCTGGAAACACCATATATTTT
once,TRBD2,TRBJ2-1,15,TRBV3-1/TRBV3-2,CASSQEGLGYGEQFF,TGTGCCAGCAGCCAAGAGGGACTAGGGTATGGTGAGCAGTTCTTC
NA,NA,TRBJ1-5,15,TRBV7-6,CASSMDVGGYQPQHF,TGTGCCAGCAGTATGGATGTAGGCGGCTATCAGCCCCAGCATTTT
NA,NA,TRBJ2-1,14,TRBV5-1,CASSPQGSYNEQFF,TGCGCCAGCAGCCCCCAGGGCTCCTACAATGAGCAGTTCTTC
NA,TRBD2,TRBJ2-5,16,TRBV11-2,CASSSSGRIFQETQYF,TGTGCCAGCAGCTCTAGCGGGAGGATCTTCCAAGAGACCCAGTACTTC
NA,NA,TRBJ1-3,16,TRBV7-2,CASSPGGVFHGNTIYF,TGTGCCAGCAGCCCCGGGGGGGTTTTTCACGGAAACACCATATATTTT
NA,TRBD1,TRBJ1-5,19,TRBV19,CASSPFLGQGFSSNQPQHF,TGTGCCAGTAGCCCCTTTCTGGGACAGGGGTTTTCTAGCAATCAGCCCCAGCATTTT
NA,TRBD1,TRBJ1-6,15,TRBV7-2,CASSLEGTVNSPLHF,TGTGCCAGCAGCTTAGAAGGGACAGTCAATTCACCCCTCCACTTT
NA,NA,TRBJ1-3,18,TRBV4-1,CASSPGRSRGHSGNTIYF,TGCGCCAGCAGCCCCGGACGTTCCAGGGGTCACTCTGGAAACACCATATATTTT
NA,TRBD1,TRBJ2-4,15,TRBV11-3,CASSPGQGAMDIQYF,TGTGCCAGCTCCCCTGGGCAGGGGGCTATGGACATTCAGTACTTC
few,TRBD1,TRBJ2-3,17,TRBV7-9,CASSSQGTGWDTDTQYF,TGTGCCAGCAGCTCACAAGGGACAGGGTGGGACACAGATACGCAGTATTTT
once,TRBD1,TRBJ2-3,14,TRBV5-1,CASRPGQDTDTQYF,TGCGCCAGCAGACCAGGACAGGACACAGATACGCAGTATTTT
NA,NA,TRBJ2-7,15,TRBV11-2,CASSSRQLRSYEQYF,TGTGCCAGCAGCTCGCGACAGTTACGCTCCTACGAGCAGTACTTC
NA,NA,TRBJ2-5,16,TRBV11-1,CASSLGLAGLQETQYF,TGTGCCAGCAGCTTAGGTCTTGCAGGCCTCCAAGAGACCCAGTACTTC
once,TRBD2,TRBJ2-7,15,TRBV19,CASSSRVRDYYEQYF,TGTGCCAGTAGTAGCCGGGTAAGGGACTACTACGAGCAGTACTTC
NA,NA,TRBJ1-3,13,TRBV12-3/TRBV12-4,CASSLDYRNTIYF,TGTGCCAGCAGCCTGGACTATCGGAACACCATATATTTT
NA,NA,TRBJ1-5,14,TRBV30,CASAPKGEYQPQHF,TGTGCCTCCGCGCCGAAGGGGGAATATCAGCCCCAGCATTTT
NA,TRBD2,TRBJ2-3,18,TRBV4-3,CASSQEPLGLAGTDTQYF,TGCGCCAGCAGCCAAGAGCCGCTTGGACTAGCGGGGACAGATACGCAGTATTTT
NA,NA,TRBJ1-1,12,TRBV7-9,CASSLTGSEAFF,TGTGCCAGCAGCTTAACAGGGTCTGAAGCTTTCTTT
NA,TRBD1,TRBJ2-2,16,TRBV4-3,CASSQGDRGDTGELFF,TGCGCCAGCAGCCAAGGAGACAGGGGCGACACCGGGGAGCTGTTTTTT
NA,TRBD1,TRBJ2-7,16,TRBV4-1,CASSQDAGQGVYEQYF,TGCGCCAGCAGCCAAGATGCGGGACAGGGAGTCTACGAGCAGTACTTC
NA,TRBD1,TRBJ1-2,16,TRBV6-2/TRBV6-3,CASSQGQGRPNYGYTF,TGTGCCAGCAGTCAGGGACAGGGGCGACCTAACTATGGCTACACCTTC
NA,NA,TRBJ2-7,11,TRBV10-2,CATSGLWEQYF,TGCGCCACTTCAGGGTTATGGGAGCAGTACTTC
NA,NA,TRBJ2-1,14,TRBV18,CASSSAANYNEQFF,TGTGCCAGCTCATCGGCAGCGAATTACAATGAGCAGTTCTTC
NA,NA,TRBJ2-1,14,TRBV6-2/TRBV6-3,CASSWSGTNNEQFF,TGTGCCAGCAGTTGGTCCGGGACAAACAATGAGCAGTTCTTC
NA,TRBD1,TRBJ2-5,16,TRBV4-2,CASSQEGGEVGETQYF,TGTGCCAGCAGCCAAGAAGGGGGCGAGGTAGGAGAGACCCAGTACTTC
NA,NA,TRBJ1-4,18,TRBV12-2,CASRLAPIQRDREEKLFF,TGTGCAAGTCGCTTAGCACCCATCCAACGAGACAGGGAAGAAAAACTGTTTTTT
once,NA,TRBJ1-3,14,TRBV5-4,CASSLGQGGNTIYF,TGTGCCAGCAGCTTAGGTCAGGGAGGGAACACCATATATTTT
NA,TRBD1,TRBJ2-5,14,TRBV10-3,CAISELDRVETQYF,TGTGCCATCAGTGAGTTGGACAGGGTAGAGACCCAGTACTTC
NA,TRBD2,TRBJ2-3,14,TRBV19,CASSGTSGDNTQYF,TGTGCCAGTAGTGGGACTAGCGGAGATAATACGCAGTATTTT
NA,NA,TRBJ1-1,12,TRBV3-1/TRBV3-2,CASRGANTEAFF,TGTGCCAGCAGGGGGGCGAACACTGAAGCTTTCTTT
NA,NA,TRBJ2-7,13,TRBV30,CACFNGSSYEQYF,TGTGCCTGTTTTAACGGGAGCTCCTACGAGCAGTACTTC
NA,TRBD2,TRBJ2-1,17,TRBV3-1/TRBV3-2,CASSQEYLAGTYNEQFF,TGTGCCAGCAGCCAAGAATATCTAGCGGGAACCTACAATGAGCAGTTCTTC
NA,TRBD2,TRBJ2-7,14,TRBV11-2,CASSLAGTSGEQYF,TGTGCCAGCAGCTTAGCCGGGACTAGTGGCGAGCAGTACTTC
NA,NA,TRBJ2-6,17,TRBV5-1,CASSSVVVSSGANVLTF,TGCGCCAGCAGCTCTGTAGTGGTTTCCTCTGGGGCCAACGTCCTGACTTTC
NA,TRBD1,TRBJ1-2,14,TRBV7-9,CASRLGQGNYGYTF,TGTGCCAGCAGACTTGGACAGGGTAACTATGGCTACACCTTC
NA,NA,TRBJ1-2,17,TRBV11-2,CASSPVVFDRLNYGYTF,TGTGCCAGCAGCCCGGTAGTATTTGACAGGTTGAACTATGGCTACACCTTC
NA,TRBD1,TRBJ2-1,15,TRBV18,CASSRGQGLDNEQFF,TGTGCCAGCTCACGGGGACAGGGGCTGGACAATGAGCAGTTCTTC
NA,NA,TRBJ1-1,13,TRBV12-5,CASGLVLNTEAFF,TGTGCTAGTGGTTTGGTACTAAACACTGAAGCTTTCTTT
NA,TRBD1,TRBJ2-7,15,TRBV5-4,CASSRWDRDSYEQYF,TGTGCCAGCAGCCGGTGGGACAGGGATTCCTACGAGCAGTACTTC
NA,NA,TRBJ1-2,12,TRBV24-1,CATSSWGDGYTF,TGTGCCACCAGCTCGTGGGGAGATGGCTACACCTTC
NA,TRBD1,TRBJ2-7,13,TRBV7-2,CASSSNRGYEQYF,TGTGCCAGCAGCTCAAACAGGGGTTACGAGCAGTACTTC
NA,TRBD1,TRBJ1-1,10,TRBV29-1,CSARQGEAFF,TGCAGCGCCCGACAGGGTGAAGCTTTCTTT